Below are 10 T cell receptor beta chains sequenced from a single sample in a study of shared clonotypes between healthy human individuals. Generated by immunoSEQ multiplex PCR, the TCRdb table keeps only in-frame clones and is missing some. The sample carries about 490,000 clones, less than 80% recorded once. Sequenced: PBMCs. The receptors stem from a woman in her thirties or forties in good health. Some clones in this sample may be carry-over from other donors' samples.

The chain has TRBV11-2 and TRBJ1-4; no firm D call. Between the trimmed V and J ends, which lost 4 bases and 3 bases, there was a span of 12 bases. Germline-derived CDR1 and CDR2 are SGHAT and FQNNGV. This CDR3 contains 15 residues. The CDR3 DNA reads as TGTGCCAGCAGCTCGATAGGCTCGGCTAATGAAAAACTGTTTTTT. This encodes CASSSIGSANEKLFF. Full variable domain (outside the CDR3, taken from reference TRBV11-2 and TRBJ1-4): EAGVAQSPRYKIIEKRQSVAFWCNPISGHATLYWYQQILGQGPKLLIQFQNNGVVDDSQLPKDRFSAERLKGVDSTLKIQPAKLEDSAVYLCASSSIGSANEKLFFGSGTQLSVL.

CDR3 residues: CASSQIAGSNIQYF. CDR3 coding DNA: TGCGCCAGCAGCCAGATAGCGGGATCGAACATTCAGTACTTC. The rearrangement links TRBV4-1 to TRBJ2-4; 8 bases are shared with TRBD2. Germline lookup yields CDR1 MGHRA and CDR2 YSYEKL. The CDR3 contains 14 residues. The J segment lost 7 bases and the V segment lost 3 bases, leaving 5 bases of the junction unmatched.

The CDR3: CASSSGQRLGIQYF. The CDR3 DNA sequence: TGTGCCAGCAGCTCCGGACAGAGACTAGGCATTCAGTACTTC. The V call is TRBV7-9, the J call TRBJ2-4; D assignment may be TRBD1 or TRBD2 (6 bases each). V gave up 4 bases and J gave up 9 bases, with 16 bases separating them. Germline V CDR1 and CDR2: SEHNR, FQNEAQ (reference sequence). CDR3 length equals 14 residues.

Comments on this clone: A far larger clone is off by one base, so a read error is likely. The sample holds other DNA sequences that translate to the same CDR3. This rearrangement joins TRBV7-9 to TRBJ2-1; D is ambiguous. This CDR3 is 15 amino acids long. Germline-derived CDR1 and CDR2 are SEHNR and FQNEAQ (reference sequence). The CDR3, as DNA: TGTGCCAGCAGCTTAGTTCCAGAGGCCTACGATGAGCAGTTCTTC. Its protein is CASSLVPEAYDEQFF.

The rearrangement links TRBV28 to TRBJ2-1; TRBD2 agrees at 9 bases. The junction had 4 bases not matched to a gene; V was cut back by 6 bases and J by 4 bases. The CDR3 extends over 14 amino acids. CDR1 and CDR2 (germline): MDHEN, SYDVKM. CDR3 nucleotide sequence: TGTGCCAGCAGGACTAGCGGAGGGTACAATGAGCAGTTCTTC. It is translated as CASRTSGGYNEQFF.

The chain employs TRBV28 and TRBJ1-5; perhaps TRBD1 as D (6 bases). The germline V gene has CDR1 MDHEN and CDR2 SYDVKM. With 4 bases removed from V and 4 bases from J, the gap between germline ends came to 17 bases. The CDR3 is 16 amino acids. The CDR3 DNA reads TGTGCCAGCAGTTGGGTGGGGCAGGGGCAAAATCAGCCCCAGCATTTT. Amino acid sequence: CASSWVGQGQNQPQHF.

This rearrangement joins TRBV5-6 to TRBJ2-1, with 10 bases identical to TRBD2. V gave up 5 bases and J gave up 4 bases; unmatched junction bases: 9. This CDR3 spans 16 amino acids. The germline V gene has CDR1 SGHDT and CDR2 YYEEEE. CDR3: CASSHSSGSFYNEQFF. The CDR3 nucleotides read TGTGCCAGCAGTCATTCTAGCGGGAGCTTTTACAATGAGCAGTTCTTC. Using reference TRBV5-6 and TRBJ2-1 for the parts outside the CDR3, the full variable domain is DAGVTQSPTHLIKTRGQQVTLRCSPKSGHDTVSWYQQALGQGPQFIFQYYEEEERQRGNFPDRFSGHQFPNYSSELNVNALLLGDSALYLCASSHSSGSFYNEQFFGPGTRLTVL.

This chain links TRBV30 with TRBJ2-2, with 8 bases lining up with TRBD1. V was pared by 5 bases and J by 5 bases, with 10 bases of the junction left unmatched. Germline CDR1 reads GTSNPN; CDR2 reads SVGIG (reference sequence). CDR3 length: 15 residues. CDR3 region: CAWGTGTGPTGELFF. The DNA for the CDR3 is TGTGCCTGGGGCACCGGGACAGGTCCTACCGGGGAGCTGTTTTTT.

The rearrangement uses TRBV6-6 and TRBJ1-2, with D possibly matching TRBD1 (5 bases). The ends were cut back, 2 bases at V and 9 bases at J, with 19 bases in the middle. Looked up from germline, CDR1 is MNHNY and CDR2 is SVGAGI (reference sequence). There are 15 residues in the CDR3. CDR3 coding DNA: TGTGCCAGCAGTTACCTAAGCCGGGACGCCGACCGCTACACCTTC. Its translation is CASSYLSRDADRYTF.

The chain couples TRBV6-6 to TRBJ2-1, with 7 bases matching TRBD2. After removal of 2 bases from V and 10 bases from J, the junction contained 5 bases not matched to a gene. Germline CDR1 MNHNY, CDR2 SVGAGI (reference sequence). CDR3 length: 13 amino acids. The CDR3 spells CASSYGLVREQFF. CDR3 in DNA: TGTGCCAGCAGTTACGGACTAGTTCGGGAGCAGTTCTTC.